The clone carrying this TCR beta chain appeared a few times. The ends lost 5 bases at V and 4 bases at J; junction bases unmatched: 10. Per germline, CDR1 DFQATT and CDR2 SNEGSKA (reference sequence). This CDR3 comprises 15 residues. Together with a sample-barcoded 5' primer, a J-beta primer mix was included in a second PCR lasting about 7 to 11 cycles. Via MiXCR, TCRdb re-called the 5' RACE reads, giving one row per CDR3 protein. The profile shows fewer than 650,000 distinct CDR3 sequences, approximately 26% of them singletons. The data were taken from a study of blood T cells in healthy people across ages. The data also belong to a second study, concerning T cells of mothers and their children.

Sequencing was performed on blood. This TCR was recovered from a boy younger than 10 in good health. The rearrangement links TRBV20-1 to TRBJ2-3; TRBD1 agrees at 9 bases. The CDR3 DNA reads TGCAGTGCTCTAGAGACAGGGGGTTGGTCAGATACGCAGTATTTT. Its protein product is CSALETGGWSDTQYF.